The rows below give T cell receptor beta chains drawn from one sample of a study of tumor-infiltrating lymphocytes in localized non-small cell lung cancer. Using immunoSEQ multiplex PCR, the repertoire was profiled, and TCRdb retains in-frame clones only, with some absent. Here the sample spans 13,000 or so clones, 68% being singletons. The material sequenced was uninvolved lung tissue not adjacent to the tumor. Receptors originate from a human donor with non-small cell lung cancer. Each CDR3 is given with its conserved first and last residue. The D gene is left open where the match is weak. Size is omitted from some rows. Given values are once, few, many or a class for expanded clones.

D gene,V gene,clone size,J gene,CDR3 DNA,CDR3 protein
NA,TRBV2,once,TRBJ1-5,TGTGCCAGCAGAGCAGATAGCAATCAGCCCCAGCATTTT,CASRADSNQPQHF
NA,TRBV5-6,once,TRBJ2-7,TGTGCCAGCAGCCCGGAGAGTGCTTACGAGCAGTACTTC,CASSPESAYEQYF
TRBD1,TRBV29-1,once,TRBJ1-2,TGCAGCGTCCGGACAGGGGGCAACTATGGCTACACCTTC,CSVRTGGNYGYTF
NA,TRBV7-2,NA,TRBJ2-5,TGTGCCAGCACTTTGCAGGGACCAGGAGAGGCGACCCAGTACTTC,CASTLQGPGEATQYF
TRBD1,TRBV4-3,NA,TRBJ1-2,TGCGCCAGCAGCCAACCGGGACAGCTTAACTATGGCTACACCTTC,CASSQPGQLNYGYTF
TRBD1,TRBV19,NA,TRBJ1-1,TGTGCCAGTGCAGGGGGTGAAGCTTTCTTT,CASAGGEAFF
TRBD1,TRBV7-6,NA,TRBJ1-1,TGTGCCAGCAGCTTACTCCCCCCGGGACAGTTATCGAGTAGAAACACTGAAGCTTTCTTT,CASSLLPPGQLSSRNTEAFF
NA,TRBV5-5,few,TRBJ1-2,TGTGCCAGCAGCTGGGACCTTGCGAATGGCTACACCTTC,CASSWDLANGYTF
NA,TRBV14,once,TRBJ2-7,TGTGCCAGCAGCCAAGATTCGGCGGCTGGCTCCTACGAGCAGTACTTC,CASSQDSAAGSYEQYF
NA,TRBV27,NA,TRBJ2-5,TGTGCCAGCAGTTTATCCCACCCTCCGGAGACCCAGTACTTC,CASSLSHPPETQYF
TRBD2,TRBV7-2,NA,TRBJ2-3,TGTGCCAGCAGCTTAATGCGGGGGGGCACAGATACGCAGTATTTT,CASSLMRGGTDTQYF
TRBD2,TRBV5-1,NA,TRBJ2-1,TGCGCCAGCAGCTTACTTAGCGGGGCTCCAAGCTCCTACAATGAGCAGTTCTTC,CASSLLSGAPSSYNEQFF
TRBD1,TRBV28,once,TRBJ1-2,TGTGCCAGCACTCCCCGGACAGGGGCTAACTATGGCTACACCTTC,CASTPRTGANYGYTF
TRBD2,TRBV5-4,NA,TRBJ2-2,TGTGCCAGCAGGCCGACGGAGCGGGGGGTTCCCGGGGAGCTGTTTTTT,CASRPTERGVPGELFF
NA,TRBV27,NA,TRBJ1-1,TGTGCCAGCAGTTTGCAGGGGCCGAGGGGTGAAGCTTTCTTT,CASSLQGPRGEAFF
TRBD1,TRBV30,NA,TRBJ2-7,TGTGCCTGGGCCGATGTTGGGACAGGGGCTTACGGGCAGTACTTC,CAWADVGTGAYGQYF